This record looks at one T cell receptor (beta chain) sequence and its context. Method: immunoSEQ multiplex PCR; TCRdb's copy keeps in-frame clones and lacks some. The sample consists of about 480,000 clones, 80% to 90% of them appearing once. CDR3 length equals 13 residues. From germline, CDR1 is KGHDR and CDR2 SFDVKD. V lost 1 base to trimming and J lost 6 bases, with 8 bases between them. This entry is derived from a study of blood T cell repertoires in COVID-19. Sequencing was done on a sample of PBMCs or T cells enriched from blood (not recorded which). The sequence was collected from a woman in her sixties who had recovered from COVID-19. V and J are TRBV24-1 and TRBJ1-2, with unresolved D. The CDR3 spells CATSDFPRNGYTF. For the CDR3, the DNA is TGTGCCACCAGTGATTTTCCCAGAAATGGCTACACCTTC.